A single sample gave rise to the 17 T cell receptor beta chains below, sequenced in a study of post-analysis software for immune sequencing data. For these receptors, no antigen is known. Tagging with unique molecular identifiers was a feature of the TCR beta cDNA libraries. MiXCR, applied by TCRdb to the PCR reads, yields one record per CDR3 protein. The data hold 450,000 to 700,000 distinct CDR3 sequences, with 44% observed a single time. Overall study findings and caveats: Higher frequency in patients than in controls was seen for about five TRBV segments, with TRBV5-6, TRBV5-1 and TRBV20-1 among them.

The sample taken for sequencing was blood. These receptors originate from a girl aged 5-17 years with multiple sclerosis.

The chain carries TRBV12-3 or TRBV12-4 and TRBJ2-3; D unresolved. CDR3 size: 12 residues. The germline V and J ends were trimmed by 6 bases and 4 bases, with 8 bases remaining between them. CDR3 coding DNA: TGTGCCAGCAGACGTCTAGCAGATACGCAGTATTTT. This sequence encodes CASRRLADTQYF.

The rearrangement links TRBV20-1 to TRBJ2-2; D might be TRBD1 (6 bases). V was shortened by 0 bases and J by 0 bases, with 11 bases between the two germline ends. Germline CDR1 and CDR2: DFQATT and SNEGSKA (reference sequence). The CDR3 sequence is 16 residues long. The CDR3 region has the DNA TGCAGTGCTAGAGATCAGGGGACAACGAACACCGGGGAGCTGTTTTTT. It specifies CSARDQGTTNTGELFF.

The genes are TRBV4-1 and TRBJ1-6, with a tentative D call TRBD1 (5 bases). V gave up 1 base and J gave up 7 bases, with 20 bases separating them. Germline V CDR1 and CDR2: MGHRA, YSYEKL. The CDR3 spans 18 residues. The CDR3 here is CASSQVRSRVIGNSPLHF. The CDR3 nucleotides read TGCGCCAGCAGCCAAGTTAGGTCCAGGGTGATAGGAAATTCACCCCTCCACTTT.

This chain links TRBV4-1 with TRBJ1-4; 12 bases map to TRBD1. Trimming took 4 bases from V and 4 from J; bases not matched to a gene: 7. The CDR3 runs to 17 residues. Germline CDR1 and CDR2: MGHRA and YSYEKL. This CDR3 reads CASSPWDRGQSNEKLFF. CDR3 in DNA: TGCGCCAGCAGCCCTTGGGACAGGGGGCAAAGTAATGAAAAACTGTTTTTT.

This clonotype was seen more than once but under ten times. The gene calls are TRBV20-1 and TRBJ2-1; 9 positions agree with TRBD2. V was pared by 0 bases and J by 5 bases, with 8 bases of the junction left unmatched. From germline, CDR1 is DFQATT and CDR2 SNEGSKA (reference sequence). The CDR3 has 16 residues. This CDR3 reads CSARDGLAGTNNEQFF. CDR3 bases: TGCAGTGCTAGAGATGGGCTAGCGGGGACAAACAATGAGCAGTTCTTC.

This clonotype has a handful of counts. CDR3 amino acids: CASSLYNAGRTREAFF. The CDR3 DNA reads as TGTGCCAGCAGTTTATATAACGCAGGTCGGACTCGTGAAGCTTTCTTT. The V and J genes are TRBV12-3 or TRBV12-4 and TRBJ1-1; unclear D gene. The CDR3 runs 16 residues. V dropped 2 bases and J dropped 7 bases, with 20 bases sitting between them.

The rearrangement joins TRBV7-9 to TRBJ1-4, with TRBD1 matching over 12 bases. The CDR3 has 16 residues. The trim removed 5 bases at V and 3 bases at J, leaving 4 bases unmatched. CDR1 is SEHNR and CDR2 is FQNEAQ in the germline V gene (reference sequence). In nucleotides, the CDR3 is TGTGCCAGCAGCGGGACAGGGGGCTCAGCTAATGAAAAACTGTTTTTT. This codes for CASSGTGGSANEKLFF.

This clonotype was seen only a few times. This rearrangement joins TRBV20-1 to TRBJ2-5, with a possible D match to TRBD1 (7 bases). The J call is uncertain, as TRBJ2-7 better fits the DNA end. This CDR3 spans 13 amino acids. Germline CDR1 is DFQATT and CDR2 is SNEGSKA (reference sequence). This CDR3 reads CSARRDSPYEQYF. The CDR3 DNA reads TGCAGTGCTAGGCGGGACAGCCCATACGAGCAGTACTTC.

The chain recombines TRBV5-1 with TRBJ2-1, with a weak D call TRBD2 (6 bases). In germline, CDR1 is SGHRS, CDR2 YFSETQ. The CDR3 has 15 amino acids. Trimming took 4 bases from V and 0 from J, leaving 11 bases between them. The CDR3 protein is CASSDGTVSYNEQFF. The CDR3 DNA sequence: TGCGCCAGCAGCGACGGGACTGTCTCCTACAATGAGCAGTTCTTC.

Worth noting for this clonotype: The junction differs from germline at one of its ends, possibly a read error. V gene TRBV11-3 combines with J gene TRBJ1-1, with D hard to call. CDR1 is SGHNT and CDR2 is YENEEA in the germline V gene. CDR3 length: 16 residues. CDR3 sequence (DNA): TGTCCCAGCAGCTTATCGATTTGGGGTAGAGGGCCTGAAGCTTTCTTT. As protein: CPSSLSIWGRGPEAFF.

The V and J genes are TRBV12-3 or TRBV12-4 and TRBJ2-7; 11 bases are shared with TRBD2. V lost 6 bases to trimming and J lost 6 bases; unmatched junction nucleotides: 7. The CDR3 covers 14 residues. As DNA, the CDR3 is TGTGCCAGCAGCTCGAGTAGCGGGAGGGGCGAGCAGTACTTC. It codes for CASSSSSGRGEQYF.

The V gene is TRBV6-5, the J gene TRBJ2-7, with a possible D match to TRBD1 (6 bases). Trimming left V 11 bases short and J 2 bases short, with 13 bases between. Germline values: CDR1 MNHEY, CDR2 SVGAGI. The CDR3 is 12 amino acids. The CDR3 spells CALPDSAYEQYF. The CDR3 nucleotides read TGTGCCTTACCGGACAGCGCCTACGAGCAGTACTTC.

The chain couples TRBV7-2 to TRBJ1-5; TRBD1 might be the D (5 bases). Trimming took 5 bases from V and 6 from J, leaving 11 bases between them. Germline CDR1 SGHTA, CDR2 FQGNSA. The CDR3 contains 13 residues. The CDR3 is CASSRQGRQPQHF. The CDR3 bases are TGTGCCAGCAGCCGGCAGGGCCGTCAGCCCCAGCATTTT.

The gene calls are TRBV2 and TRBJ2-1, with 8 bases fitting TRBD1. CDR1 and CDR2 from the germline V gene are SNHLY and FYNNEI. J gave up 7 bases and V 6 bases, and 8 bases lay outside the gene matches. The CDR3 covers 14 residues. CDR3 coding DNA: TGTGCCAGCAGGGACCACAGGGGGTATAATGAGCAGTTCTTC. Its protein is CASRDHRGYNEQFF.

This clonotype was observed a single time. Without the conserved terminal phenylalanine or tryptophan, this CDR3 likely stems from a read error. The chain links TRBV5-1 to TRBJ2-6, with TRBD1 matching over 12 bases. The ends lost 4 bases at V and 2 bases at J; junction bases unmatched: 7. The length of the CDR3 is 18 residues. The germline gives CDR1 SGHRS, CDR2 YFSETQ. Here the CDR3 DNA reads TGCGCCAGCAGCACGGGACAGGGGGCGCAGACTGGGGCCAACGTCCTGACTGTC. It is translated as CASSTGQGAQTGANVLTV.

This rearrangement joins TRBV20-1 to TRBJ2-7, with D uncertain. The CDR3 has 13 amino acids. Deletions cut 6 bases from V and 1 base from J, with 13 bases between. The V gene's germline CDR1 is DFQATT and CDR2 SNEGSKA (reference sequence). The CDR3 spells CSAPRGLSYEQYF. DNA of the CDR3: TGCAGTGCCCCCCGTGGTTTGTCCTACGAGCAGTACTTC.

CDR3 protein: CASSLDVSLETQYF. The CDR3 nucleotides read TGCGCCAGCAGCTTGGATGTCAGCCTAGAGACCCAGTACTTC. The gene calls are TRBV5-1 and TRBJ2-5, with no clear D. This CDR3 contains 14 residues. V dropped 0 bases and J dropped 4 bases, with 10 bases sitting between them. Germline lookup yields CDR1 SGHRS and CDR2 YFSETQ.